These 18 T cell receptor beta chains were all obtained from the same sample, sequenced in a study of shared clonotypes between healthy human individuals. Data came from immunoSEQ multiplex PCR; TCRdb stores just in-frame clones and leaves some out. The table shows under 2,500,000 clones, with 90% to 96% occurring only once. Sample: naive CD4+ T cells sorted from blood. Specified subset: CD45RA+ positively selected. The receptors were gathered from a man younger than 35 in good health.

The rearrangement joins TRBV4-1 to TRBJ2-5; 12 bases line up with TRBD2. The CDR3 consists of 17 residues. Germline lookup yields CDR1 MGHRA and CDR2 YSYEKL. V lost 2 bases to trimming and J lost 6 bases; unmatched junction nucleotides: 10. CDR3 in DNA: TGCGCCAGCAGCCAAACGGGACTAGCGGGCTACATAAAGACCCAGTACTTC. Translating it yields CASSQTGLAGYIKTQYF.

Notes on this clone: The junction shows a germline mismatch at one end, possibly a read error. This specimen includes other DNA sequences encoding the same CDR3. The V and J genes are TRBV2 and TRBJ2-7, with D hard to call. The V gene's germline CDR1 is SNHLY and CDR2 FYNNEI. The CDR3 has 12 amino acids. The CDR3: CASREDSYEQYF. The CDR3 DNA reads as TGTGCCAGCAGAGAAGACTCCTACGAGCAGTACTTC.

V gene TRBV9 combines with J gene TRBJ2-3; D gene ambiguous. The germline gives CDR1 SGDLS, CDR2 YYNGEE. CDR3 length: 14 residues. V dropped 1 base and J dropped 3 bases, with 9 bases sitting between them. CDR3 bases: TGTGCCAGCAGCGTAACAAGTTTGACAGATACGCAGTATTTT. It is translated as CASSVTSLTDTQYF. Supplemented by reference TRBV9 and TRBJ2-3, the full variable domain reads DSGVTQTPKHLITATGQRVTLRCSPRSGDLSVYWYQQSLDQGLQFLIQYYNGEERAKGNILERFSAQQFPDLHSELNLSSLELGDSALYFCASSVTSLTDTQYFGPGTRLTVL.

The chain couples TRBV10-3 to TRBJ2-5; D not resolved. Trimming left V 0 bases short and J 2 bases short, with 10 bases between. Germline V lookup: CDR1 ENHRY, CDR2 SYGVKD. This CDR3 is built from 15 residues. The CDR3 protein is CAISESKLKQETQYF. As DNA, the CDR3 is TGTGCCATCAGTGAGTCGAAGTTGAAGCAAGAGACCCAGTACTTC.

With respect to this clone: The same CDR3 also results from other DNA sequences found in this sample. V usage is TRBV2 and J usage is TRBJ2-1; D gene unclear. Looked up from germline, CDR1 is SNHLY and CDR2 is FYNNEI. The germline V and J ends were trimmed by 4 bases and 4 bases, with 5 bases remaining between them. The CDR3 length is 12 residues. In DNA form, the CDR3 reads TGTGCCAGCAGTGGCGGTTACAATGAGCAGTTCTTC. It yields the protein CASSGGYNEQFF.

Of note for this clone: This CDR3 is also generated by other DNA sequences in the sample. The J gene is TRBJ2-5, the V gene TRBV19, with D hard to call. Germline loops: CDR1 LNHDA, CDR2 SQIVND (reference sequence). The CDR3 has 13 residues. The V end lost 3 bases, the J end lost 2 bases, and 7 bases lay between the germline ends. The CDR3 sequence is CASSIRRQETQYF. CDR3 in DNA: TGTGCCAGTAGTATTCGACGGCAAGAGACCCAGTACTTC.

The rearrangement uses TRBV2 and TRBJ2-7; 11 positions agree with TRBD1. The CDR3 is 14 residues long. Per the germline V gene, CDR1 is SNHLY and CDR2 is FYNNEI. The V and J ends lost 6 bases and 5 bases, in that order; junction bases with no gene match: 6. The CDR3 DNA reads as TGTGCCAGCAGGGGGACAGGGGGGATCGACGAGCAGTACTTC. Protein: CASRGTGGIDEQYF.

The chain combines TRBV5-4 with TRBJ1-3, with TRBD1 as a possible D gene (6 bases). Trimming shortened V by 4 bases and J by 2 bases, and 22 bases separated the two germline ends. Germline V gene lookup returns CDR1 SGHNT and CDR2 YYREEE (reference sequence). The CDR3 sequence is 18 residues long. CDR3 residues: CASSKGGVQGGPGNTIYF. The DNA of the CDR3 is TGTGCCAGCAGCAAAGGAGGGGTTCAAGGGGGGCCTGGAAACACCATATATTTT. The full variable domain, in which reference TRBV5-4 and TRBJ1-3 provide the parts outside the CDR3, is ETGVTQSPTHLIKTRGQQVTLRCSSQSGHNTVSWYQQALGQGPQFIFQYYREEENGRGNFPPRFSGLQFPNYSSELNVNALELDDSALYLCASSKGGVQGGPGNTIYFGEGSWLTVV.

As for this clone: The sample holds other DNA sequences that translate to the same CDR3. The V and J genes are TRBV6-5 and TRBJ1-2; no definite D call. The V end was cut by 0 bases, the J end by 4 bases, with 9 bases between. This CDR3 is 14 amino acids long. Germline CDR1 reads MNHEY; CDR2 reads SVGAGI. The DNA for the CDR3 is TGTGCCAGCAGTTACTCGGGCCAGGTCTATGGCTACACCTTC. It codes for CASSYSGQVYGYTF.

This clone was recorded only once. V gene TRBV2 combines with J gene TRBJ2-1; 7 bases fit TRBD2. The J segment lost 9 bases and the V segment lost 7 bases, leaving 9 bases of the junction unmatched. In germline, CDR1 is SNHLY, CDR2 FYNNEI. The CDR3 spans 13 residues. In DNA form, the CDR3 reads TGTGCCAGCACCTACTCGGGGAGGGGTGAGCAGTTCTTC. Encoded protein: CASTYSGRGEQFF.

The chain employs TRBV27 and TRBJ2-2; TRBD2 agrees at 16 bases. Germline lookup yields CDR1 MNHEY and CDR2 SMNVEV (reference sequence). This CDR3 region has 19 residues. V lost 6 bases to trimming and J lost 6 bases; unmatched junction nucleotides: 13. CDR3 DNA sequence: TGTGCCAGCAGCGCTACCGGGACTAGCGGGAGGGGAAGGGCCGGGGAGCTGTTTTTT. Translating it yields CASSATGTSGRGRAGELFF.

This chain's CDR3 is CASSLLRGEYTGELFF. CDR3 nucleotides: TGTGCCAGCAGCTTACTTCGGGGGGAATACACCGGGGAGCTGTTTTTT. The V call is TRBV7-9, the J call TRBJ2-2; 7 nucleotides align to TRBD2. J lost 3 bases, V lost 2 bases, and 6 bases had no gene match. Germline CDR1 reads SEHNR; CDR2 reads FQNEAQ (reference sequence). The CDR3 is made up of 16 amino acids.

This CDR3 is CASLPGGRGEKLFF. CDR3 DNA: TGTGCCAGCCTACCCGGGGGGAGGGGGGAAAAACTGTTTTTT. This chain links TRBV6-6 with TRBJ1-4, with a tentative D call TRBD1 (6 bases). V was clipped by 8 bases and J by 8 bases, with 18 bases between them. The germline V gene has CDR1 MNHNY and CDR2 SVGAGI (reference sequence). The CDR3 runs to 14 residues.

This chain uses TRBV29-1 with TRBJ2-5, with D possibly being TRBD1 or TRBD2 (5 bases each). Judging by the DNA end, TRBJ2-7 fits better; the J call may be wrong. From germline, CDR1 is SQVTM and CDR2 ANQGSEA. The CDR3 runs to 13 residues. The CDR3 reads CSVVQTAGGEQYF. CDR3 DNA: TGCAGCGTTGTCCAGACGGCTGGGGGCGAGCAGTACTTC.

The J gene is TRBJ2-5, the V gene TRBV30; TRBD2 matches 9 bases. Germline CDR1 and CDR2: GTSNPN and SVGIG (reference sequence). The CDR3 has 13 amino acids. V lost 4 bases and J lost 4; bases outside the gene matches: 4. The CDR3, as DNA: TGTGCCTGGAATAGCGGGAGCGGAGAGACCCAGTACTTC. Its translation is CAWNSGSGETQYF.

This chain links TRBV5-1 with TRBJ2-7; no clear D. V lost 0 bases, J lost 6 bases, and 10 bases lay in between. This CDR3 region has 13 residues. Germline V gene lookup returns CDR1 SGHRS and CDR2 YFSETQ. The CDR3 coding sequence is TGCGCCAGCAGCTTGGTAGCAAGTAGCGAGCAGTACTTC. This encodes CASSLVASSEQYF.

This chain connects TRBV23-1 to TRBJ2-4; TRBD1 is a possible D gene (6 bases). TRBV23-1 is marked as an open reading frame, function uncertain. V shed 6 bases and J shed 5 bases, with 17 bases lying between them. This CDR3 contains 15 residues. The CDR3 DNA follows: TGCGCCAGCAGAACAGGGATGTCTCAGGAAAACATTCAGTACTTC. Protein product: CASRTGMSQENIQYF.

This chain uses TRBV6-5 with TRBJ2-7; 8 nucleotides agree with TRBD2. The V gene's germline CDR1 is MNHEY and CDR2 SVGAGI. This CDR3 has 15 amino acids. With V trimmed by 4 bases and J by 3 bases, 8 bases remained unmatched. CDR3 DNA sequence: TGTGCCAGCAGTTCTCCCCCCGCGGGAGGCTACGAGCAGTACTTC. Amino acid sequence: CASSSPPAGGYEQYF.